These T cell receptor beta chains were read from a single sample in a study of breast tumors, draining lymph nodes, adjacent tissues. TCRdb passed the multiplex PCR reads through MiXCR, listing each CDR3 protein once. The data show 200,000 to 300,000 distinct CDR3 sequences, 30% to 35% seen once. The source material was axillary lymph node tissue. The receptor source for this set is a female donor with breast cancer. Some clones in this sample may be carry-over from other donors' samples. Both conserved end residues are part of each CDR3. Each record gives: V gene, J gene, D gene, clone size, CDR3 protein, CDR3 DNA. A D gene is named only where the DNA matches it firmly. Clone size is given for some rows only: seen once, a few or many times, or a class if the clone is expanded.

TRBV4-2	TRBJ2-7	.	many	CASSQEGRYEQYF	TGTGCCAGCAGCCAAGAGGGCAGGTATGAGCAGTACTTC
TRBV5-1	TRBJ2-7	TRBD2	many	CASSLVPSGSYEQYF	TGCGCCAGCAGCTTGGTTCCTAGCGGCTCCTACGAGCAGTACTTC
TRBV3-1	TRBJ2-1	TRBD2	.	CASSQVDRGLADNEQFF	TGTGCCAGCAGCCAAGTAGATAGGGGACTAGCAGACAATGAGCAGTTCTTC
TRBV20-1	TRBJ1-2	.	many	CSASIGRGSVYGYTF	TGCAGTGCTAGTATCGGCAGGGGTTCAGTCTATGGCTACACCTTC
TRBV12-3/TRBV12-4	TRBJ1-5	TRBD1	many	CASRTTGDNQPQHF	TGTGCCAGCAGGACGACAGGGGACAATCAGCCCCAGCATTTT
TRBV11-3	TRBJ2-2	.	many	CASSRASRAGELFF	TGTGCCAGCAGCAGGGCTAGTCGTGCCGGGGAGCTGTTTTTT
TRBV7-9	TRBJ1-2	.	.	CASSRGLQFYGYTF	TGTGCCAGCAGCCGAGGTTTACAATTCTATGGCTACACCTTC
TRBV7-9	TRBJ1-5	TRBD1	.	CASSPGTGDSNQPQHF	TGTGCCAGCAGCCCCGGGACAGGAGATAGCAATCAGCCCCAGCATTTT
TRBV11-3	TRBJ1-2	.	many	CASSLVDGHGYTF	TGTGCCAGCAGCTTAGTAGACGGACATGGCTACACCTTC
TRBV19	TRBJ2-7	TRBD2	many	CASSMTTSGSFEQYF	TGTGCCAGTAGTATGACTACTAGCGGGAGTTTCGAGCAGTACTTC
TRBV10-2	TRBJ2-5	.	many	CASSVGREETQYF	TGCGCCAGCAGTGTGGGCAGAGAAGAGACCCAGTACTTC
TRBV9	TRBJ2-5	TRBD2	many	CASSVGVAGIYETQYF	TGTGCCAGCAGCGTAGGGGTAGCGGGCATATATGAGACCCAGTACTTC
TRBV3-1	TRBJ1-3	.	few	CASSQDIGAGNTIYF	TGTGCCAGCAGCCAAGACATAGGGGCTGGAAACACCATATATTTT
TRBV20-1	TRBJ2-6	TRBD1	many	CSATDRGTGANVLTF	TGCAGTGCAACAGACAGGGGCACTGGGGCCAACGTCCTGACTTTC
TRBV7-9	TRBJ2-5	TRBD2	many	CASSSTQLAGEETQYF	TGTGCCAGCAGCTCAACCCAACTAGCGGGAGAGGAGACCCAGTACTTC
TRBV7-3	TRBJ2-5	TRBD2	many	CASSSLGTTNQETQYF	TGTGCCAGCAGCTCCCTCGGGACTACAAACCAAGAGACCCAGTACTTC
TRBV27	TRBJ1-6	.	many	CASRPQGLMSPLHF	TGTGCCAGCCGACCTCAGGGTCTTATGTCACCCCTCCACTTT
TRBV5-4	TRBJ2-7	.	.	CASSLDRYEQYF	TGTGCCAGCAGCTTGGATAGATACGAGCAGTACTTC
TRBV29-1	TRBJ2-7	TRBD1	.	CSVRTGPRYEQYF	TGCAGCGTGAGGACAGGGCCAAGGTACGAGCAGTACTTC
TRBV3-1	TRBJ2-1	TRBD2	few	CASSFEAGGSYNEQFF	TGTGCCAGCAGCTTCGAAGCGGGAGGCTCCTACAATGAGCAGTTCTTC
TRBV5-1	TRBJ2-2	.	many	CASSAQGDSGELFF	TGCGCCAGCAGCGCACAGGGAGATTCGGGGGAGCTGTTTTTT
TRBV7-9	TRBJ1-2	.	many	CASSSEGGYYGYTF	TGTGCCAGCAGCTCGGAAGGGGGTTACTATGGCTACACCTTC
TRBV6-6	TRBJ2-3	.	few	CASSYSRARGDTQYF	TGTGCCAGCAGTTACTCGCGGGCCCGGGGAGATACGCAGTATTTT
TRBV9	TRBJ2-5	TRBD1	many	CASSNRQGVETQYF	TGTGCCAGCAGCAATAGACAGGGGGTCGAGACCCAGTACTTC
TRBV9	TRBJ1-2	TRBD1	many	CASSVALGQYGYTF	TGTGCCAGCAGCGTAGCTTTGGGACAGTATGGCTACACCTTC
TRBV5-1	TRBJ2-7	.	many	CASSFHPGQDYEQYF	TGCGCCAGCAGCTTTCACCCGGGACAAGACTACGAGCAGTACTTC
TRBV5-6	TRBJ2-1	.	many	CASTQTREGRVNEQFF	TGTGCCAGCACCCAAACAAGAGAGGGTCGAGTCAATGAGCAGTTCTTC
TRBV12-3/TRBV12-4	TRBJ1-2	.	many	CASSPLGTSDTYGYTF	TGTGCCAGCAGTCCCCTAGGTACGTCTGATACCTATGGCTACACCTTC
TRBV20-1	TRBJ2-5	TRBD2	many	CSAPKGASGSGETQYF	TGCAGTGCTCCAAAGGGGGCTAGCGGGAGTGGAGAGACCCAGTACTTC